These 7 T cell receptor beta chains were all obtained from the same sample, sequenced in a study of cytomegalovirus exposure and HLA in healthy donors. Amplification used 60 Vbeta primers and 13 Jbeta primers. Clones were read by immunoSEQ multiplex PCR, and TCRdb kept only the in-frame ones, dropping some. The sample lists more than 95,000 clones, approximately 80% occurring once. Sequenced sample: PBMCs. The receptors derive from a man aged 50 or older in good health and CMV-seropositive.

J is TRBJ2-2 and V is TRBV7-9; possible D gene TRBD1, 5 bases. The CDR3 consists of 17 residues. The V and J ends lost 5 bases and 6 bases respectively, with 22 bases between them. Germline CDR1 is SEHNR and CDR2 is FQNEAQ (reference sequence). CDR3 nucleotide sequence: TGTGCCAGCAGCCAACTGAAGGTGGCCAGGGCCCCCGGGGAGCTGTTTTTT. Residues: CASSQLKVARAPGELFF.

The chain recombines TRBV5-8 with TRBJ1-5; 9 nucleotides align to TRBD1. The CDR3 runs to 16 residues. After removal of 7 bases from V and 0 bases from J, the junction contained 8 bases not matched to a gene. CDR1 is SGHTS and CDR2 is YDEGEE in the germline V gene. In DNA form, the CDR3 reads TGTGCCAGCGGCGCCGGGACAGGGAATAGCAATCAGCCCCAGCATTTT. It yields the protein CASGAGTGNSNQPQHF. Supplemented by reference TRBV5-8 and TRBJ1-5, the full variable domain reads EAGVTQSPTHLIKTRGQQATLRCSPISGHTSVYWYQQALGLGLQFLLWYDEGEERNRGNFPPRFSGRQFPNYSSELNVNALELEDSALYLCASGAGTGNSNQPQHFGDGTRLSIL.

This rearrangement joins TRBV28 to TRBJ1-2; D gene unclear. The CDR3 is 13 residues long. Germline assignment: CDR1 MDHEN and CDR2 SYDVKM. Trimming left V 6 bases short and J 2 bases short, with 10 bases between. CDR3 bases: TGTGCCAGCAGAGTGGGAGGGAACTATGGCTACACCTTC. This encodes CASRVGGNYGYTF.

V and J are TRBV25-1 and TRBJ1-1; D ambiguous. Between the trimmed V and J ends, which lost 6 bases and 0 bases, there was a span of 11 bases. Germline V CDR1 and CDR2: MGHDK, SYGVNS. The CDR3 has 14 amino acids. CDR3 residues: CASSLPGMNTEAFF. The DNA for the CDR3 is TGTGCCAGCAGCCTCCCGGGTATGAACACTGAAGCTTTCTTT.

DNA for the CDR3: TGTGCCAGCACCATGGTCGGGATGAGTAATCAGCCCCAGCATTTT. The encoded protein is CASTMVGMSNQPQHF. V gene TRBV6-1 combines with J gene TRBJ1-5; D gene ambiguous. CDR3 size: 15 residues. In germline, CDR1 is MNHNS, CDR2 SASEGT. V shed 7 bases and J shed 4 bases, with 17 bases lying between them.

The chain couples TRBV18 to TRBJ2-7, with 7 positions matching TRBD1. The length of the CDR3 is 16 residues. The ends lost 3 bases at V and 3 bases at J; junction bases unmatched: 11. Germline V gene data show CDR1 as KGHSH and CDR2 as LQKENI. The CDR3 reads CASSPPHIDRVYEQYF. The CDR3 bases are TGTGCCAGCTCACCCCCTCACATCGACAGGGTCTACGAGCAGTACTTC.

The rearrangement uses TRBV2 and TRBJ2-7; tentatively, D is TRBD1 (6 bases). The CDR3 is 13 residues long. The V end lost 6 bases, the J end lost 6 bases, and 15 bases lay between the germline ends. CDR1 SNHLY and CDR2 FYNNEI come from the germline V gene. This CDR3 reads CASRASVGGEQYF. The CDR3 DNA follows: TGTGCCAGCAGAGCCTCAGTAGGGGGCGAGCAGTACTTC. Supplemented by reference TRBV2 and TRBJ2-7, the full variable domain reads EPEVTQTPSHQVTQMGQEVILRCVPISNHLYFYWYRQILGQKVEFLVSFYNNEISEKSEIFDDQFSVERPDGSNFTLKIRSTKLEDSAMYFCASRASVGGEQYFGPGTRLTVT.